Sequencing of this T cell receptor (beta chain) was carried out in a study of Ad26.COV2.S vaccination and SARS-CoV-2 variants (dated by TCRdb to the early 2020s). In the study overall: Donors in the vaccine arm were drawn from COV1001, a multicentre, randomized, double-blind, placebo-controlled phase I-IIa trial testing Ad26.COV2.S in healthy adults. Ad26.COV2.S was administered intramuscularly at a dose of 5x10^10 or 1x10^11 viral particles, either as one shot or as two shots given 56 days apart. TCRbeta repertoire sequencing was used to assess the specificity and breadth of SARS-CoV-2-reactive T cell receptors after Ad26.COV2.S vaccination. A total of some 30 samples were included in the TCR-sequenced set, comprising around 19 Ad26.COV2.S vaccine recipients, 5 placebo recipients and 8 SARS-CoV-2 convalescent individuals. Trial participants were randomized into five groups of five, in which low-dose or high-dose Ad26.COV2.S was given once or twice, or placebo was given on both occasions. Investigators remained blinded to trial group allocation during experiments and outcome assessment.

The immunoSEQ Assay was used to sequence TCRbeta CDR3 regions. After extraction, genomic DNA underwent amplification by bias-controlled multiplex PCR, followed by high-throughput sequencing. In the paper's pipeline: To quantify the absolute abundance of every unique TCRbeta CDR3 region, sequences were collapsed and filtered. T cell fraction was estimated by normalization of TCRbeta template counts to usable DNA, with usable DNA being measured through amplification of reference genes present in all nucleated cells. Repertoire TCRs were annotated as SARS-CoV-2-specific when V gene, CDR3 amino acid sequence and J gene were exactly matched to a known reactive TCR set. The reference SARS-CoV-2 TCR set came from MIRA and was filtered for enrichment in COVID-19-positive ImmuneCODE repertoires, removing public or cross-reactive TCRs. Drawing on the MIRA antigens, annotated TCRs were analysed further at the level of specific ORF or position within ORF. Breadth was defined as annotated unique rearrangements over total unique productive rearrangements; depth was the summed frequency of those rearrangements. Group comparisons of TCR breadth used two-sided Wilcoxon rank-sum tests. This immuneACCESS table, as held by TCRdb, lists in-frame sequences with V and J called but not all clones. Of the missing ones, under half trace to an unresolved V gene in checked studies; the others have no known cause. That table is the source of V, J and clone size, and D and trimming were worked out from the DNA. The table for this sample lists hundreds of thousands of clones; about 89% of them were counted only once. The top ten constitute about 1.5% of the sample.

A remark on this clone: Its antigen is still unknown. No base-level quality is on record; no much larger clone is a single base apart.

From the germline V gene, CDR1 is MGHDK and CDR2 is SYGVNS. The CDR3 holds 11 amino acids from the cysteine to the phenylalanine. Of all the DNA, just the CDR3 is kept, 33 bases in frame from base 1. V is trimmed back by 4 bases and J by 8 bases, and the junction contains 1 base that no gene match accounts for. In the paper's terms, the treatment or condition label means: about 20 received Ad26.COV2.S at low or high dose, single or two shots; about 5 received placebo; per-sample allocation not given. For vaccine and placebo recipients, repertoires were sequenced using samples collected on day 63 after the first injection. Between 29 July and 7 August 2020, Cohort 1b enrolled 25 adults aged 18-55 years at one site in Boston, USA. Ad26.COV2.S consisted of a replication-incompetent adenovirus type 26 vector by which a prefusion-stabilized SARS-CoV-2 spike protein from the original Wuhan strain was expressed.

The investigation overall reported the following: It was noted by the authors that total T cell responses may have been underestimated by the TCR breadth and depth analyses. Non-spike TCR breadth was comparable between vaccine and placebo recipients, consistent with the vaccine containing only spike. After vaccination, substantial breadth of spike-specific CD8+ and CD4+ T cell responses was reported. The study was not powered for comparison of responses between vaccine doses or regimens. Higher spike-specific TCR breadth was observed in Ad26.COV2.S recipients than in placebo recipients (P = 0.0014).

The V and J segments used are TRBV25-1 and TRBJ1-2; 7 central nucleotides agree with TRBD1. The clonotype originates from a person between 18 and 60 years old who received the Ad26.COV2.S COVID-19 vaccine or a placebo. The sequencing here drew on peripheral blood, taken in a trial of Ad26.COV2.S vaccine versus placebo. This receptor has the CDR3 CASSAQGGYTF. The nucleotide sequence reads TGTGCCAGCAGTGCACAGGGGGGCTACACCTTC.